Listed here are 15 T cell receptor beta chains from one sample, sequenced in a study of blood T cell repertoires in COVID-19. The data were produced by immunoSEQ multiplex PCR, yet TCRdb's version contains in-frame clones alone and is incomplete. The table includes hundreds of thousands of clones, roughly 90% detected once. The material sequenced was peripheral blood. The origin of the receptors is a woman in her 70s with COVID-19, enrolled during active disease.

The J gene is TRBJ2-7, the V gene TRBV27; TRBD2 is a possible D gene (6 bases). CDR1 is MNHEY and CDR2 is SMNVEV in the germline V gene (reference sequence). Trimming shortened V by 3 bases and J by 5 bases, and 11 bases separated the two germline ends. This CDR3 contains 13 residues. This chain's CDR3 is CASSLTSPHEQYF. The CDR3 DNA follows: TGTGCCAGCAGTTTGACTAGTCCCCACGAGCAGTACTTC.

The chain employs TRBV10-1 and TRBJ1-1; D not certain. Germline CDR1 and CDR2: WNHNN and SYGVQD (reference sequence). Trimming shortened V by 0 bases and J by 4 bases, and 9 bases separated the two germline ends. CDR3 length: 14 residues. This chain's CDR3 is CASSESTGVTEAFF. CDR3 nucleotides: TGCGCCAGCAGTGAGTCGACGGGAGTCACTGAAGCTTTCTTT.

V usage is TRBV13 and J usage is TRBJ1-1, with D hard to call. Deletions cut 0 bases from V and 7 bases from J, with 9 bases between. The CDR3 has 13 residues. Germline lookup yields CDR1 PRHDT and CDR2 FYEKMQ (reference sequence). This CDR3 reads CASSLGADLEAFF. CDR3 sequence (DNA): TGTGCCAGCAGCTTAGGGGCAGATCTTGAAGCTTTCTTT.

The CDR3 region has the DNA TGTGCCAGCAGTCTAACACAGGGTCTGGGCAATCAGCCCCAGCATTTT. Protein: CASSLTQGLGNQPQHF. The J gene is TRBJ1-5, the V gene TRBV28; a weak D match, TRBD1 (6 bases). Trimming removed 5 bases from V and 2 bases from J, with 16 bases in between. The germline V gene has CDR1 MDHEN and CDR2 SYDVKM. The CDR3 consists of 16 residues.

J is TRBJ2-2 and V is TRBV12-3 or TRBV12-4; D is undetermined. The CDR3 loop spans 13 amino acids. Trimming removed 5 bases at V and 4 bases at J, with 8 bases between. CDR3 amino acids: CASSLRVTGELFF. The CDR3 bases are TGTGCCAGCAGTCTACGTGTCACCGGGGAGCTGTTTTTT.

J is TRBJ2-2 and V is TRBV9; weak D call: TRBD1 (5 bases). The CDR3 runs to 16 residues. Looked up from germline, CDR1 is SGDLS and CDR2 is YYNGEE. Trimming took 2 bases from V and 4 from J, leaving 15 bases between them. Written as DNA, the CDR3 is TGTGCCAGCAGCGTCGTGGGGCAGGGATCCACCGGGGAGCTGTTTTTT. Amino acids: CASSVVGQGSTGELFF.

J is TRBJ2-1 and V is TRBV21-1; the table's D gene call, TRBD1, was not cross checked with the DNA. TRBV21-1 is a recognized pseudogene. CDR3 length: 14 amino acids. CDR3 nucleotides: TGTGCCAGCAGCCCCAGGACAGTAGACAATGAGCAGTTCTTC. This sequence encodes CASSPRTVDNEQFF.

CDR3: CASSQWDSKGIQYF. The DNA of the CDR3 is TGTGCCAGCAGCCAATGGGACAGTAAGGGCATTCAGTACTTC. V and J are TRBV28 and TRBJ2-4; TRBD1 aligns across 7 bases. The CDR3 is made up of 14 amino acids. Germline V gives CDR1 MDHEN, CDR2 SYDVKM. V lost 6 bases to trimming and J lost 9 bases; unmatched junction nucleotides: 11.

The CDR3 sequence is CASSEGLGGYQPQHF. CDR3 sequence (DNA): TGTGCCAGCAGTGAAGGTCTGGGAGGGTATCAGCCCCAGCATTTT. V usage is TRBV2 and J usage is TRBJ1-5; D is undetermined. CDR3 length: 15 residues. CDR1 and CDR2 from the germline V gene are SNHLY and FYNNEI. The V end was cut by 1 base, the J end by 5 bases, with 12 bases between.

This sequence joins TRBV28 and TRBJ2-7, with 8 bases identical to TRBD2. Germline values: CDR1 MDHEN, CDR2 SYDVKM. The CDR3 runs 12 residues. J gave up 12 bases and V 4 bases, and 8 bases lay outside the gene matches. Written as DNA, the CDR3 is TGTGCCAGCAGTTCGGGGGGGGTAATTCCGTACTTC. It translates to CASSSGGVIPYF.

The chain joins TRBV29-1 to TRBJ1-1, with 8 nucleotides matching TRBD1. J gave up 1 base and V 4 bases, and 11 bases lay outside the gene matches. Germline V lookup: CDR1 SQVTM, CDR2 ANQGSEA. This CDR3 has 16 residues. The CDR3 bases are TGCAGCGTTGTATCTCCAGGGGGCCGGGGGAACACTGAAGCTTTCTTT. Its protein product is CSVVSPGGRGNTEAFF.

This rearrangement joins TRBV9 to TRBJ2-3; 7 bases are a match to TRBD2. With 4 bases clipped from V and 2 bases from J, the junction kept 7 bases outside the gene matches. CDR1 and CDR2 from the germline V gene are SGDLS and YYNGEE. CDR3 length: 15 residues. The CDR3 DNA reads TGTGCCAGCAGCAAGTCGGCGGGGGTCACAGATACGCAGTATTTT. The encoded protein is CASSKSAGVTDTQYF.

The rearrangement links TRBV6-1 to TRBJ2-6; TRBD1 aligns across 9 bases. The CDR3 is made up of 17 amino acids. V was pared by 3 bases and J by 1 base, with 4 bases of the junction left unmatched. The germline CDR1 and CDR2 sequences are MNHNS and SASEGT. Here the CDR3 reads CASSEGQGSSGANVLTF. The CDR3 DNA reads TGTGCCAGCAGTGAGGGACAGGGCTCATCTGGGGCCAACGTCCTGACTTTC.

CDR3 in amino acids: CASSQGGQPNYGYTF. CDR3 nucleotide sequence: TGCGCCAGCAGCCAAGGCGGACAGCCCAACTATGGCTACACCTTC. The chain uses TRBV4-1 and TRBJ1-2, with TRBD1 as a possible D gene (6 bases). The CDR3 spans 15 residues. The V end lost 1 base, the J end lost 2 bases, and 11 bases lay between the germline ends. From germline, CDR1 is MGHRA and CDR2 YSYEKL.

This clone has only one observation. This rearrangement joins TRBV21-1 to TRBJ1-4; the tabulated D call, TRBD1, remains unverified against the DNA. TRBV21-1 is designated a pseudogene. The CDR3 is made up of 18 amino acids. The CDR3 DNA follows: TGTGCCAGCAGCCCGACCGGGACAGGGGGGAGAGGTAATGAAAAACTGTTTTTT. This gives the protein CASSPTGTGGRGNEKLFF.